This T cell receptor (beta chain) was captured by sequencing in a study of PD-1 blockade in classical Hodgkin lymphoma. Study-level results: As was reported, newly diagnosed patients showed lower baseline TCR diversity than healthy donors did.

With regard to this clone: Its antigen is unidentified.

Repertoires were generated with immunoSEQ multiplex PCR, while TCRdb's copy carries only in-frame clones and drops some. The repertoire has 38,000 or so clones, more than 75% of them found once; the top ten carry 9% to 10%. The patients all showed relapse after autologous stem cell transplantation, while their brentuximab vedotin exposure varied. Germline loops: CDR1 SGHVS, CDR2 FQNEAQ. V was pared by 4 bases and J by 0 bases, with 10 bases between. The CDR3 spans 15 residues. V and J are TRBV7-8 and TRBJ2-1; D tentatively fits TRBD1 or TRBD2 (5 bases each). This TCR was recovered from a human donor with classical Hodgkin lymphoma. Sample: peripheral blood mononuclear cells (PBMCs), taken at baseline. The CDR3 loop reads CASSSYGASYNEQFF. The CDR3 region has the DNA TGTGCCAGCAGCTCCTACGGGGCCTCCTACAATGAGCAGTTCTTC.